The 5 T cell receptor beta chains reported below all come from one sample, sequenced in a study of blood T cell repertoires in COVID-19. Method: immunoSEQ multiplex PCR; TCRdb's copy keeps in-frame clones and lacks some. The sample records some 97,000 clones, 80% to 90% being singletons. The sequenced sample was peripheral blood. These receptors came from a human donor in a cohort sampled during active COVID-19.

The CDR3 region is CAWNHYPRVHEQYF. CDR3 sequence (DNA): TGTGCCTGGAATCATTACCCTCGGGTCCACGAGCAGTACTTC. The chain employs TRBV30 and TRBJ2-7; D not resolved. The germline V gene has CDR1 GTSNPN and CDR2 SVGIG (reference sequence). V lost 4 bases to trimming and J lost 5 bases, with 18 bases between them. This CDR3 is 14 amino acids long.

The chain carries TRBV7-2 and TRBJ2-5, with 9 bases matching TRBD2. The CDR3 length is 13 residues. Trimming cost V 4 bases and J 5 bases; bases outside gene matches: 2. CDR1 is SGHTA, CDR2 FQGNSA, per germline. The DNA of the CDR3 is TGTGCCAGCAGCTCCGGGACTAGCGAGACCCAGTACTTC. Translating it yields CASSSGTSETQYF.

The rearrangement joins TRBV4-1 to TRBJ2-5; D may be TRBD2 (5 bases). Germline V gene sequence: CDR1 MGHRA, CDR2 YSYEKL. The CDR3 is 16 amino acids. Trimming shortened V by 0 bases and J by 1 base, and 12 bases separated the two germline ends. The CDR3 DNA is TGCGCCAGCAGCCAAGATCAAGTAGCGTTCCAAGAGACCCAGTACTTC. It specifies CASSQDQVAFQETQYF.

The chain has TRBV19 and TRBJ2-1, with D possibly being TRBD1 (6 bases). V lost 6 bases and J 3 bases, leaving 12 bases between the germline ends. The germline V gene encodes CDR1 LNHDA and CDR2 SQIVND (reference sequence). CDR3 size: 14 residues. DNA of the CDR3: TGTGCCAGTAGGACAAGGACAGACTACAATGAGCAGTTCTTC. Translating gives CASRTRTDYNEQFF.

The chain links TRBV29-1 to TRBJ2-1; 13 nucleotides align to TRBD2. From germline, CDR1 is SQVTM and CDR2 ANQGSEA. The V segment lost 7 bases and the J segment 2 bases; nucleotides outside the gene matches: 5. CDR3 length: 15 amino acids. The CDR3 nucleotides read TGCAGCGCCATGGGACTAGCGGGGACCTACAATGAGCAGTTCTTC. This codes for CSAMGLAGTYNEQFF.